This TCR beta chain is from a study of T-cell reconstitution after alpha-beta-depleted transplantation in children. Construction of the TCRbeta library involved unique molecular identifiers. TCRdb ran MiXCR on the PCR reads and lists one entry per CDR3 protein. The data contain more than 400,000 distinct CDR3 sequences, over 9.5% of them singletons. The sample holds many counts of this clonotype. The antigen is not known. Germline lookup yields CDR1 SQVTM and CDR2 ANQGSEA. Trimming pared 4 bases from V and 2 bases from J, leaving 18 bases between. The CDR3 length is 15 residues. Findings and limits, study-wide: Recipient T cells and thymic progenitors that survived were the source of the high TCRbeta diversity seen at day 60 in some patients. T-cell numbers and diversity, one year after transplant, stemmed largely from T cells that were newly produced.

The material was PBMCs, mostly from graft donor cells, obtained 180 days after TCRalphabeta/CD19-depleted stem cell transplant. The clonotype originates from a female patient aged 2 to 10 who had a stem cell transplant for aplastic anemia, so the T cells may come from the graft donor. J is TRBJ2-7 and V is TRBV29-1; no firm D call. The CDR3 DNA reads TGCAGCGTTGTACGTGGCAGGTCTTCCGCCTACGAGCAGTACTTC. This sequence encodes CSVVRGRSSAYEQYF.